Sequencing of this T cell receptor (beta chain) was carried out in a study of T cells in tuberculosis. Overall study: A South African cohort included IGRA-negative adolescents, latently infected IGRA-positive adolescents and adults with active tuberculosis.

At study entry, adolescents had tuberculin skin tests and IGRA screening. Unsorted cryopreserved PBMC were sequenced, averaging around 94,000 T cells per clinical donor. With 0 bases clipped from V and 4 bases from J, the junction kept 4 bases outside the gene matches. This CDR3 has 15 residues. Germline CDR1 is MNHEY and CDR2 is SVGAGI. Profiling relied on immunoSEQ multiplex PCR, and the TCRdb table lists in-frame clones only, not all of them. The repertoire holds 24,000 or so clones, roughly 96% seen once, with roughly 9% in the top ten. Sequences were obtained from PBMCs. The gene calls are TRBV6-5 and TRBJ2-5, with 8 bases aligning to TRBD2. The clonotype originates from a donor between 10 and 35 years old with latent tuberculosis or without tuberculosis infection. CDR3 loop: CASSYSTRGVETQYF. Written as DNA, the CDR3 is TGTGCCAGCAGTTACTCGACGCGGGGGGTAGAGACCCAGTACTTC.